A selection of T cell receptor beta chains follows, all from one sample in a study of beta chain features in type 1 diabetes. TCRdb's copy holds only in-frame clones and misses some; the assay was immunoSEQ multiplex PCR. The data contain approximately 400,000 clones, around 16% of them singletons. The sequenced sample consisted of naive CD4+ T cells from blood. These receptors originate from a woman younger than 30 in good health. CDR3s include the opening cysteine and the closing phenylalanine or tryptophan. Fields, in order: clone size, J gene, V gene, D gene, CDR3 length, CDR3 DNA, CDR3 protein. A D gene is named only where the DNA matches it firmly. Only some rows state a clone size, as once, few, many or a class for expanded clones.

.	TRBJ1-5	TRBV29-1	.	12	TGCAGCGTTGGGGGCGGTGATCAGCCCCAGCATTTT	CSVGGGDQPQHF
few	TRBJ2-7	TRBV28	TRBD2	14	TGTGCCAGCAGTCCCGGGGGAGGGCCGGACGAGCAGTACTTC	CASSPGGGPDEQYF
few	TRBJ2-1	TRBV7-9	TRBD2	14	TGTGCCAGCAGACTAGGTCTAGCGGACAATGAGCAGTTCTTC	CASRLGLADNEQFF
.	TRBJ1-1	TRBV6-6	TRBD1	14	TGTGCCAGCAGTTCTGGGACAGGGGTCACTGAAGCTTTCTTT	CASSSGTGVTEAFF
.	TRBJ2-7	TRBV11-2	.	12	TGTGCCAGCAGCTTCAGAGGCTACGAGCAGTACTTC	CASSFRGYEQYF
.	TRBJ2-1	TRBV11-1	.	11	TGTGCCAGCAGCTTAGACTCCTCCCAGTTCTTC	CASSLDSSQFF
few	TRBJ1-4	TRBV29-1	.	15	TGCAGCGTGAGTGTGCAGAGGAGGGATAATGAAAAACTGTTTTTT	CSVSVQRRDNEKLFF
.	TRBJ2-7	TRBV29-1	TRBD2	15	TGCAGCGCCGGACGCTATAGCGGGAGCTCCTACGAGCAGTACTTC	CSAGRYSGSSYEQYF
.	TRBJ1-5	TRBV7-2	.	14	TGTGCCAGCAGCTTAAGGGGGAGCAATCAGCCCCAGCATTTT	CASSLRGSNQPQHF
.	TRBJ2-1	TRBV4-2	.	15	TGTGCCAGCAGCCAAGATTACCGACTAGACAATGAGCAGTTCTTC	CASSQDYRLDNEQFF
once	TRBJ1-4	TRBV30	TRBD1	15	TGTGCCTGGTCTCAGGGGGCTGCAACTAATGAAAAACTGTTTTTT	CAWSQGAATNEKLFF
few	TRBJ1-5	TRBV10-3	.	12	TGTGCCATCAGTGAGTCAGACAAACCCCAGCATTTT	CAISESDKPQHF
.	TRBJ2-1	TRBV28	.	15	TGTGCCAGCAGTTTAGTGGGAGTGTTGTACAATGAGCAGTTCTTC	CASSLVGVLYNEQFF
.	TRBJ2-1	TRBV6-5	.	15	TGTGCCAGCAGTTACTTACTGCGGGGCGGCAATGAGCAGTTCTTC	CASSYLLRGGNEQFF
few	TRBJ2-7	TRBV30	TRBD1	16	TGTGCCTGGAGGAAGACAGGGGAAGTTGTGTTCTACGAGCAGTACTTC	CAWRKTGEVVFYEQYF
.	TRBJ1-1	TRBV30	.	15	TGTGCCTGGAGAAGAGGTCTACAAGCGAACACTGAAGCTTTCTTT	CAWRRGLQANTEAFF
.	TRBJ2-2	TRBV4-3	.	15	TGCGCCAGCAGCCAAGTCAGGGGCAGCACCGGGGAGCTGTTTTTT	CASSQVRGSTGELFF
.	TRBJ2-5	TRBV7-2	TRBD1	16	TGTGCCAGCAGCTGGACCGGACAGGGGGCCCAAGAGACCCAGTACTTC	CASSWTGQGAQETQYF
.	TRBJ2-7	TRBV29-1	TRBD2	13	TGCAGCGTTTTTAGCGGGAGTGTCTACGAGCAGTACTTC	CSVFSGSVYEQYF
few	TRBJ1-1	TRBV6-1	.	13	TGTGCCAGCTTTTACAGGGTTGGCACTGAAGCTTTCTTT	CASFYRVGTEAFF
few	TRBJ2-7	TRBV15	.	13	TGTGCCACCAGCAGCCCGGGAAGCTACGAGCAGTACTTC	CATSSPGSYEQYF
few	TRBJ2-3	TRBV15	TRBD1	15	TGTGCCACCACCCCGGGACAGCCCTCAGGAGATACGCAGTATTTT	CATTPGQPSGDTQYF
.	TRBJ2-7	TRBV7-2	.	13	TGTGCCAGCAGCCCGGTGATATCCTACGAGCAGTACTTC	CASSPVISYEQYF
.	TRBJ2-3	TRBV9	TRBD1	16	TGTGCCAGCAGCGCGCCTCCGGGACAGGGCACAGATACGCAGTATTTT	CASSAPPGQGTDTQYF
.	TRBJ1-2	TRBV19	.	13	TGTGCCAGTAGTATAATCCCCGGTTATGGCTACACCTTC	CASSIIPGYGYTF
.	TRBJ2-5	TRBV7-2	.	12	TGTGCCAGCAGCCTACGGGGGGAGACCCAGTACTTC	CASSLRGETQYF
.	TRBJ2-4	TRBV5-4	.	15	TGTGCCAGCAGCTTGGCTCAGTCAGCCAAAAACATTCAGTACTTC	CASSLAQSAKNIQYF
.	TRBJ1-5	TRBV7-2	.	13	TGTGCCAGCAGGCCAGGGCGGAATCAGCCCCAGCATTTT	CASRPGRNQPQHF
few	TRBJ2-3	TRBV7-2	TRBD2	16	TGTGCCAGCAGCTTAGGGCTAGCGGGAGTCCAAGATACGCAGTATTTT	CASSLGLAGVQDTQYF
.	TRBJ1-2	TRBV7-3	.	14	TGTGCCAGCAGCTTAGACAGGCGGACGTATGGCTACACCTTC	CASSLDRRTYGYTF
few	TRBJ2-7	TRBV6-6	TRBD1	13	TGTGCCAGCAGTTGGGACAGAGCCTACGAGCAGTACTTC	CASSWDRAYEQYF
.	TRBJ2-4	TRBV6-5	.	14	TGTGCCAGCAGTTCTCAGGGGTCCAAAAACATTCAGTACTTC	CASSSQGSKNIQYF
.	TRBJ1-5	TRBV28	TRBD1	17	TGTGCCAGCAGTTATGGTTACAGGGGCATTAGCAATCAGCCCCAGCATTTT	CASSYGYRGISNQPQHF
.	TRBJ2-1	TRBV28	TRBD2	12	TGTGCCAGCAGGAGGGAGGGCCATGAGCAGTTCTTC	CASRREGHEQFF